Below are 10 T cell receptor beta chains sequenced from a single sample in a study of T cells after yellow fever vaccination. TCRdb called the 5' RACE reads again in MiXCR, with one record for every CDR3 protein. This sample has roughly 28,000 distinct CDR3 sequences; roughly 4.7% occur once, and the top ten carry 35% to 40%. Specimen: PBMCs, either bulk or a sorted T-cell subset (CD4+, CD8+, memory, or dextramer-sorted; not recorded which), collected on the day of the yellow fever booster vaccination. The receptors come from a young man who received the YFV17D yellow fever vaccine.

The table lists this clonotype with many counts. The CDR3, as DNA: TGTGCCAGCAGCCGGGATTTAACCTACGAGCAGTACTTC. Its translation: CASSRDLTYEQYF. This chain joins TRBV7-6 and TRBJ2-7; possibly TRBD2 for D (5 bases). Per germline, CDR1 SGHVS and CDR2 FNYEAQ. This CDR3 region has 13 residues. V lost 5 bases to trimming and J lost 2 bases, with 10 bases between them.

This clonotype was seen repeatedly, ten times or more. This chain links TRBV11-2 with TRBJ2-7; D is possibly TRBD1 (6 bases). Between the trimmed V and J ends, which lost 5 bases and 6 bases, there was a span of 11 bases. The germline gives CDR1 SGHAT, CDR2 FQNNGV. The CDR3 consists of 12 residues. CDR3: CASSPDSLEQYV. The CDR3 DNA is TGTGCCAGCAGCCCGGACAGTCTCGAGCAGTACGTC.

This clonotype was detected many times. V and J are TRBV2 and TRBJ2-3; no reliable D call. The CDR3 is 13 amino acids. Deletions cut 4 bases from V and 5 bases from J, with 10 bases between. Per the germline V gene, CDR1 is SNHLY and CDR2 is FYNNEI. The CDR3 sequence is CASSGGNKDTQYF. The CDR3 nucleotides read TGTGCCAGCAGTGGTGGGAATAAAGATACGCAGTATTTT. The variable domain in full, completed from reference TRBV2 and TRBJ2-3, reads EPEVTQTPSHQVTQMGQEVILRCVPISNHLYFYWYRQILGQKVEFLVSFYNNEISEKSEIFDDQFSVERPDGSNFTLKIRSTKLEDSAMYFCASSGGNKDTQYFGPGTRLTVL.

This clonotype occurred a few times. V usage is TRBV5-4 and J usage is TRBJ2-3; a possible D gene is TRBD2 (5 bases). Looked up from germline, CDR1 is SGHNT and CDR2 is YYREEE (reference sequence). Trimming took off 3 bases at V and 8 bases at J, with 13 bases between the two ends. This CDR3 comprises 13 residues. CDR3 amino acids: CASSWTGSATQYF. CDR3 nucleotides: TGTGCCAGCAGCTGGACGGGATCTGCTACGCAGTATTTT.

The V gene is TRBV4-1, the J gene TRBJ1-4; perhaps TRBD1 as D (5 bases). The ends were cut back, 3 bases at V and 7 bases at J, with 15 bases in the middle. The CDR3 is made up of 15 amino acids. CDR1 is MGHRA and CDR2 is YSYEKL in the germline V gene. This CDR3 is CASSHPRGIFEKLFF. DNA for the CDR3: TGCGCCAGCAGCCACCCCCGGGGCATATTTGAAAAACTGTTTTTT.

This clonotype has ten or more counts. The chain is built from TRBV6-5 and TRBJ2-2, with 13 bases fitting TRBD2. V dropped 10 bases and J dropped 6; count of bases not matched to a gene: 8. The CDR3 has 15 residues. Germline V gene sequence: CDR1 MNHEY, CDR2 SVGAGI. CDR3 sequence (DNA): TGTGCCACCAGACCGGGACTAGCGGGGTCCGGGGAGCTGTTTTTT. Translated: CATRPGLAGSGELFF.

This clonotype was counted ten times or more. The V gene is TRBV30, the J gene TRBJ2-7; D perhaps matches TRBD1 (6 bases). Trimming took off 8 bases at V and 4 bases at J, with 12 bases between the two ends. CDR1 is GTSNPN, CDR2 SVGIG, per germline (reference sequence). This CDR3 has 11 amino acids. For the CDR3, the DNA is TGTGCCCGGTCACAGGGATACGAGCAGTACTTC. Its protein is CARSQGYEQYF.

The V call is TRBV5-1, the J call TRBJ2-2; D is undetermined. The germline V gene has CDR1 SGHRS and CDR2 YFSETQ. The V end lost 1 base, the J end lost 0 bases, and 10 bases lay between the germline ends. There are 16 residues in the CDR3. The CDR3 region is CASSLRWPSNTGELFF. In nucleotides, the CDR3 is TGCGCCAGCAGCTTGAGGTGGCCTTCGAACACCGGGGAGCTGTTTTTT.

There are many counts of this clonotype. This sequence joins TRBV6-5 and TRBJ2-3; no firm D call. The germline V and J ends were trimmed by 0 bases and 0 bases, with 7 bases remaining between them. The germline V gene encodes CDR1 MNHEY and CDR2 SVGAGI. This CDR3 is 15 amino acids long. The CDR3: CASSYSGLSTDTQYF. CDR3 coding DNA: TGTGCCAGCAGTTACTCAGGGTTGAGCACAGATACGCAGTATTTT.

In its sample, this clonotype was seen a few times. The chain recombines TRBV6-2 or TRBV6-3 with TRBJ1-1; D is undetermined. CDR3 length equals 12 residues. Trimming shortened V by 6 bases and J by 1 base, and 6 bases separated the two germline ends. Germline-derived CDR1 and CDR2 are MNHEY and SVGEGT. CDR3 bases: TGTGCCAGCAGATGGAGGAACACTGAAGCTTTCTTT. Residues: CASRWRNTEAFF.